Below, 8 T cell receptor beta chains from the same sample are listed, as sequenced in a study of monozygotic twins with inflammatory bowel disease (dated by TCRdb to about 2019). Library generation was performed with 5' RACE. The sequencer listed for this sample is Illumina HiSeq 2500. TCRdb reprocessed the reads, so every CDR3 protein sequence counts as one entry and DNA is not shown. This sample's table contains some 440,000 distinct CDR3 sequences. About 2.4% of the sample rests with the top ten. The sequenced sample consisted of blood. The receptors derive from a human donor with ulcerative colitis or Crohn's disease, or a healthy co-twin of an affected twin (not recorded which).

The CDR3 region is CAITPREGGVAFF. The chain uses TRBV10-3 and TRBJ1-1. Per the germline V gene, CDR1 is ENHRY and CDR2 is SYGVKD. The CDR3 totals 13 residues.

CDR3 in amino acids: CSVGTGSQVTGELFF. The chain links TRBV29-1 to TRBJ2-2; TCRdb lists TRBD1, though no DNA is available to test this call. The CDR3 covers 15 residues. Germline CDR1 reads SQVTM; CDR2 reads ANQGSEA.

The V and J genes are TRBV20-1 and TRBJ2-3; the TCRdb D gene call, TRBD2, has no DNA to confirm it. Germline values: CDR1 DFQATT, CDR2 SNEGSKA (reference sequence). This CDR3 region has 15 residues. The CDR3 loop reads CSASRTSGAGDTQYF.

The rearrangement links TRBV7-9 to TRBJ2-5. Germline values: CDR1 SEHNR, CDR2 FQNEAQ (reference sequence). This CDR3 contains 11 residues. CDR3 in amino acids: CASRPLETQYF.

The chain is built from TRBV28 and TRBJ2-5; the TRBD2 assignment by TCRdb is unverifiable without DNA. Germline CDR1 reads MDHEN; CDR2 reads SYDVKM. The CDR3 sequence is 16 residues long. CDR3 sequence reads: CASSPLGVAGTETQYF.

The chain employs TRBV5-1 and TRBJ1-2; the D call of TRBD1 rests on TCRdb alone, since no DNA is present to check it. CDR1 and CDR2 (germline): SGHRS, YFSETQ. The CDR3 has 14 residues. This chain's CDR3 is CASSLEGQADGYTF.

This chain connects TRBV5-1 to TRBJ1-3; TCRdb's D call, TRBD1, is unchecked because there is no DNA. Per germline, CDR1 SGHRS and CDR2 YFSETQ. The CDR3 is 17 residues long. The CDR3 loop is CASSLESGGLFGNTIYF. The whole variable domain, filled in from reference TRBV5-1 and TRBJ1-3, reads KAGVTQTPRYLIKTRGQQVTLSCSPISGHRSVSWYQQTPGQGLQFLFEYFSETQRNKGNFPGRFSGRQFSNSRSEMNVSTLELGDSALYLCASSLESGGLFGNTIYFGEGSWLTVV.

The V and J genes are TRBV6-5 and TRBJ1-1; TCRdb lists TRBD1, though no DNA is available to test this call. This CDR3 has 14 residues. The germline gives CDR1 MNHEY, CDR2 SVGAGI. The CDR3 spells CASSYGGANTEAFF.